This T cell receptor beta chain was identified in a study of beta chain features in type 1 diabetes. Germline loops: CDR1 SGHTA, CDR2 FQGNSA. Trimming stripped 3 bases from V and 1 base from J, with 15 bases between. CDR3 size: 16 residues. With regard to this clone: The antigen is undetermined.

The whole isolated RNA underwent reverse transcription, so sequencing captured expressed TCRB transcripts. Some 3.8 million reads, on average, came from each naive, central memory and regulatory T cell sample. Profiling relied on immunoSEQ multiplex PCR, and the TCRdb table lists in-frame clones only, not all of them. Counted here are hundreds of thousands of clones, 13% occurring once; the ten biggest clones make up 0.022%. Overall study findings and caveats: Cells that show high TCR expression could be over-represented by cDNA sequencing. Type 1 diabetes patients showed a moderate but significant shortening of TCRB CDR3s in all four CD4+ subsets. Naive, central memory and Treg TCRB repertoires appeared more alike in patients than in healthy donors.

The gene calls are TRBV7-2 and TRBJ1-1; D may be TRBD1 (6 bases). The specimen was naive CD4+ T cells from blood. The sequence derives from a man between 18 and 29 years old with type 1 diabetes. DNA for the CDR3: TGTGCCAGCAGCTTCATATTGGGACAAGCGAACACTGAAGCTTTCTTT. Translating gives CASSFILGQANTEAFF.